The text below deals with one T cell receptor (beta chain). Its target is unknown. The data were obtained in a study of shared clonotypes between healthy human individuals. Assay execution took place at the deep level. The data were produced by immunoSEQ multiplex PCR, yet TCRdb's version contains in-frame clones alone and is incomplete. The repertoire holds 450,000 to 500,000 clones, with approximately 78% as singletons. General study findings and limits: There were few donors, and this limited the genetic and exposure-history diversity represented.

J gave up 9 bases and V 0 bases, and 10 bases lay outside the gene matches. CDR1 and CDR2 (germline): ENHRY, SYGVKD. The CDR3 loop spans 17 amino acids. V gene TRBV10-3 combines with J gene TRBJ2-1; 11 bases fit TRBD2. This clonotype was sampled from a woman between 40 and 50 years old in good health. Some clones in this sample may be carry-over from other donors' samples. Specimen: PBMCs. CDR3: CAISESIATSGDGEQFF. The CDR3 coding sequence is TGTGCCATCAGTGAGTCTATTGCGACTAGCGGGGATGGTGAGCAGTTCTTC.